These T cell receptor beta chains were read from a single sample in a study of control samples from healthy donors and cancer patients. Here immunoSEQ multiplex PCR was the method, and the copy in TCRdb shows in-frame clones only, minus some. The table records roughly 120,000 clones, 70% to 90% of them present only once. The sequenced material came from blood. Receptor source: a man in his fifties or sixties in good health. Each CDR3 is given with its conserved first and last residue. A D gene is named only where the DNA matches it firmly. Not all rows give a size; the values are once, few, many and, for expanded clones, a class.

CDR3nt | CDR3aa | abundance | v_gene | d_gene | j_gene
TGCAGTGCTAGTACCGACAGGGCGAATGGCTACACCTTC | CSASTDRANGYTF | once | TRBV20-1 | TRBD1 | TRBJ1-2
TGTGCCATCAGTGAGTCAGGCAGGGGAAACTATGGCTACACCTTC | CAISESGRGNYGYTF | - | TRBV10-3 | - | TRBJ1-2
TGTGCCAGCAGTTACTCTGGGAATACGGCCAACGTCCTGACTTTC | CASSYSGNTANVLTF | - | TRBV6-5 | - | TRBJ2-6
TGTGCCAGCAGCCTTGGGCACACCGGGGAGCTGTTTTTT | CASSLGHTGELFF | - | TRBV7-2 | - | TRBJ2-2
TGTGCCAGCAGCCCCCCCCGGACTAGCGGGGGGGACAATGAGCAGTTCTTC | CASSPPRTSGGDNEQFF | once | TRBV4-2 | TRBD2 | TRBJ2-1
TGTGCCAGCAGCCAAGATCTCGAGCGGGGGGGCCGAGAGCAGTTCTTC | CASSQDLERGGREQFF | - | TRBV4-2 | TRBD2 | TRBJ2-1
TGTGCCACCAGTGGAAGCGTAGCGAGTAGCACAGATACGCAGTATTTT | CATSGSVASSTDTQYF | - | TRBV24-1 | - | TRBJ2-3
TGCGCCAGCAGCTTGGAAGGATTTAGCAATCAGCCCCAGCATTTT | CASSLEGFSNQPQHF | - | TRBV5-1 | - | TRBJ1-5
TGTGCCAGCAGCTTTGGGGAGCGCTACGAGCAGTACTTC | CASSFGERYEQYF | - | TRBV5-6 | - | TRBJ2-7
TGTGCCAGCAGCTTAGATCGCAGGGGAGGGCAGTACTTC | CASSLDRRGGQYF | - | TRBV11-2 | - | TRBJ2-7
TGTGCCAGCAGCCAAGATTACTTAGGGACCCACCGAGCTTTCTTT | CASSQDYLGTHRAFF | - | TRBV3-1/TRBV3-2 | - | TRBJ1-1
TGTGCCAGCAGGGCCACAGGGATGGGCTACACCTTC | CASRATGMGYTF | few | TRBV2 | - | TRBJ1-2
TGTGCCAGTACCCCCATCGGACCCTCCTATAATTCACCCCTCCACTTT | CASTPIGPSYNSPLHF | once | TRBV19 | - | TRBJ1-6
TGTGCCAGCAGCCTCAGGGGCCCCCCCTACAATGAGCAGTTCTTC | CASSLRGPPYNEQFF | - | TRBV3-1/TRBV3-2 | - | TRBJ2-1
TGTGCCAGCAGCTTGGAAGGTTTCCCCCACGAGCAGTACTTC | CASSLEGFPHEQYF | - | TRBV5-5 | - | TRBJ2-7
TGTGCCAGCAGCGTAGGGGGACGGGGGACAGGAGACAATGAGCAGTTCTTC | CASSVGGRGTGDNEQFF | - | TRBV9 | TRBD1 | TRBJ2-1
TGTGCCAGCAGCATGGGACAGGGCTATGGCTACACCTTC | CASSMGQGYGYTF | few | TRBV7-9 | TRBD1 | TRBJ1-2
TGCGCCAGCAGCTTGCACAGGGATTCCGGGGAGCTGTTTTTT | CASSLHRDSGELFF | - | TRBV5-1 | - | TRBJ2-2
TGCGCCAGCAGCTTGTTGGGACAAAGCGGGGCTGAAGCTTTCTTT | CASSLLGQSGAEAFF | - | TRBV5-1 | - | TRBJ1-1
TGTGCCAGCAGTTTGGTAGGGGAACGTAATCAGCCCCAGCATTTT | CASSLVGERNQPQHF | - | TRBV27 | - | TRBJ1-5
TGTGCCAGCAGCTTAGTCGGGGGGGAATTCTCCTACGAGCAGTACTTC | CASSLVGGEFSYEQYF | - | TRBV7-2 | TRBD2 | TRBJ2-7
TGTGCCAGCAGCTCCGAGCGGACAGGCTACGAGCAGTACTTC | CASSSERTGYEQYF | - | TRBV7-9 | TRBD1 | TRBJ2-7
TGTGCCACCAGCCGAACCAGGGGGCAGAACGAGCAGTACTTC | CATSRTRGQNEQYF | - | TRBV15 | TRBD1 | TRBJ2-7
TGTGCCAGCAGTCCGCTTACCTTCGGCCAGAACACCGGGGAGCTGTTTTTT | CASSPLTFGQNTGELFF | - | TRBV6-6 | - | TRBJ2-2
TGTGCCAGTAGCAGCCCTCTTGGAAACACCATATATTTT | CASSSPLGNTIYF | - | TRBV19 | - | TRBJ1-3
TGTGCCAGCAGTTCGCAGGGGTCCTACGAGCAGTACTTC | CASSSQGSYEQYF | - | TRBV27 | - | TRBJ2-7
TGTGCCAGCAGCCAAGGTCAACAGAACTATGGCTACACCTTC | CASSQGQQNYGYTF | - | TRBV4-2 | - | TRBJ1-2
TGTGCCAGCAGTTACGGTCATGGGAACACTGAAGCTTTCTTT | CASSYGHGNTEAFF | - | TRBV6-5 | - | TRBJ1-1
TGTGCCACCAGTGAGACAGGTTACTATGGCTACACCTTC | CATSETGYYGYTF | once | TRBV24-1 | - | TRBJ1-2
TGTGCCATCAGTGTCTCCCCCGACACAATCTATGGCTACACCTTC | CAISVSPDTIYGYTF | - | TRBV10-3 | - | TRBJ1-2
TGCGCCAGCAGCCCCTGGACAGGGGGCAATTACGAGCAGTACTTC | CASSPWTGGNYEQYF | - | TRBV4-3 | TRBD1 | TRBJ2-7
TGTGCCAGCAGCCCTAGCTGGGGGGGCCCGAACACCGGGGAGCTGTTTTTT | CASSPSWGGPNTGELFF | - | TRBV7-6 | - | TRBJ2-2
TGCAGCGTTGGGGAGAGGGTGGGCGCCGCGGAAAAACTGTTTTTT | CSVGERVGAAEKLFF | - | TRBV29-1 | - | TRBJ1-4
TGTGCCAGTAGGGGGGCGGACACAAACACCGGGGAGCTGTTTTTT | CASRGADTNTGELFF | - | TRBV19 | - | TRBJ2-2
TGTGCCAGCAGTGGGCTAGGGAGCTACGAGCAGTACTTC | CASSGLGSYEQYF | few | TRBV11-2 | - | TRBJ2-7
TGCGCCAGCAGCCAAGATAGGTTAGGGACTGAAGCTTTCTTT | CASSQDRLGTEAFF | - | TRBV4-3 | - | TRBJ1-1
TGTGCCAGCAGCTTATCGGGGGCTGAGGAGACCCAGTACTTC | CASSLSGAEETQYF | - | TRBV7-7 | - | TRBJ2-5
TGTGCCAGCAGTCAAGACGTCAATGGCTACACCTTC | CASSQDVNGYTF | - | TRBV28 | - | TRBJ1-2
TGTGCCAGTAGTACGATCGGCAGTCCTGGAAACACCATATATTTT | CASSTIGSPGNTIYF | - | TRBV19 | - | TRBJ1-3
TGTGCCAGCAGCTTAAGTGGGAATCAGCCCCAGCATTTT | CASSLSGNQPQHF | - | TRBV7-8 | - | TRBJ1-5
TGTGCCAGTAGTATACTTGAGGGGACTGAAGCTTTCTTT | CASSILEGTEAFF | - | TRBV19 | - | TRBJ1-1
TGTGCCAGTAGTATACAGGCTAATCAGCCCCAGCATTTT | CASSIQANQPQHF | - | TRBV19 | - | TRBJ1-5
TGTGCCAGCAGCCCCGACATCGGAAACACCATATATTTT | CASSPDIGNTIYF | - | TRBV11-2 | - | TRBJ1-3